This T cell receptor beta chain was captured by sequencing in a study of CD8+CD57+ T cells in acquired aplastic anemia. The CDR3 extends over 16 amino acids. The ends lost 2 bases at V and 8 bases at J; junction bases unmatched: 14. Germline V lookup: CDR1 PRHDT, CDR2 FYEKMQ (reference sequence). Profiling of TCR beta VDJ combinations and CDR3 sequences used genomic DNA as template. TCRdb ran MiXCR on the reads and lists one entry per CDR3 protein. The table records 100,000 to 130,000 distinct CDR3 sequences, 40% to 60% of them present only once. This chain connects TRBV13 to TRBJ1-2; 7 nucleotides line up with TRBD1. The receptor comes from a human donor in good health, serving as a control. The material sequenced was sorted CD4+, CD8+, or CD8+CD57+ T cells (not recorded which) from PBMCs. CDR3 in DNA: TGTGCCAGCAGCTTATTCCAGGGGGATGGCTACAGCGGCTACACCTTC. Amino acids: CASSLFQGDGYSGYTF.